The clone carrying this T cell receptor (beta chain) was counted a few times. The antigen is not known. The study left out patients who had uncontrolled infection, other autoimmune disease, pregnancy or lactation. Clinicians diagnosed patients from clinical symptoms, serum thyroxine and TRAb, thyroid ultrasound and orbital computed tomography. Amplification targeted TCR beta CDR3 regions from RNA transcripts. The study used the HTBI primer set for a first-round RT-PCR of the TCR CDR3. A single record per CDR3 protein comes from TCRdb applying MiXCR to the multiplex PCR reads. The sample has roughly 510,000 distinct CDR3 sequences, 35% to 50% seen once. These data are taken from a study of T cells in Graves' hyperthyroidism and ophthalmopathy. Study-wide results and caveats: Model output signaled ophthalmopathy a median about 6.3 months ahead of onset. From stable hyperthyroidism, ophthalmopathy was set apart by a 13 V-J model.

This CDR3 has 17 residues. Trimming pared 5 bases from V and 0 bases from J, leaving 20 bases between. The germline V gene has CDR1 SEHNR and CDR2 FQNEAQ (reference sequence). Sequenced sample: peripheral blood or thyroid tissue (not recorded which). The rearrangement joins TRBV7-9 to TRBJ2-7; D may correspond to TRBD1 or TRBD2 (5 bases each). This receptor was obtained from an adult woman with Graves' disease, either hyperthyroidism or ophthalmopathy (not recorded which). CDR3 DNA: TGTGCCAGCAGCCCGTCCCTTTGGGGACGAAACTCCTACGAGCAGTACTTC. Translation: CASSPSLWGRNSYEQYF.